These 26 T cell receptor beta chains share one sample of origin, sequenced in a study of blood T cell repertoires in COVID-19 (dated by TCRdb to the early 2020s). The library was produced with the immunoSEQ multiplex PCR assay. The immuneACCESS repertoire file appears here via TCRdb, limited to in-frame rearrangements. These files lack a portion of the clones; in checked studies, under half of the deficit traces to unresolved V genes, and the cause of the others is not known. Within this sample are around 200,000 clones, with roughly three quarters of them counted one time only. Nearly 6% of the sample goes to the ten largest clones. The material sequenced was peripheral blood. The receptors stem from a woman in her thirties or forties with COVID-19, enrolled during active disease.

This chain uses TRBV11-2 with TRBJ2-5, with D perhaps matching TRBD1 (6 bases). The germline V gene encodes CDR1 SGHAT and CDR2 FQNNGV. The CDR3 spans 15 residues. V lost 2 bases to trimming and J lost 4 bases, with 14 bases between them. The CDR3 region has the DNA TGTGCCAGCAGCTTAAGGGCCGACAGGCTAGAGACCCAGTACTTC. It codes for CASSLRADRLETQYF.

The gene calls are TRBV7-6 and TRBJ1-2; possible D gene TRBD1, 5 bases. This CDR3 is 13 amino acids long. Trimming pared 5 bases from V and 4 bases from J, leaving 11 bases between. Germline CDR1 SGHVS, CDR2 FNYEAQ. The CDR3 loop is CASSLGQGYGYTF. The DNA of the CDR3 is TGTGCCAGCAGCCTCGGTCAGGGCTATGGCTACACCTTC.

This clone was seen more than once but under ten times. This chain connects TRBV11-2 to TRBJ1-3; D not resolved. V dropped 2 bases and J dropped 2 bases, with 13 bases sitting between them. The CDR3 contains 16 residues. In germline, CDR1 is SGHAT, CDR2 FQNNGV. CDR3 region: CASSLLRGPAGNTIYF. The CDR3 DNA sequence: TGTGCCAGCAGCTTATTACGGGGTCCCGCTGGAAACACCATATATTTT.

The J gene is TRBJ2-5, the V gene TRBV5-1; 7 nucleotides agree with TRBD1. V dropped 1 base and J dropped 4; count of bases not matched to a gene: 10. The CDR3 extends over 16 amino acids. Germline assignment: CDR1 SGHRS and CDR2 YFSETQ. CDR3 sequence: CASSLYRDSRPETQYF. DNA of the CDR3: TGCGCCAGCAGCTTGTATCGGGACAGCAGGCCAGAGACCCAGTACTTC.

The chain is built from TRBV25-1 and TRBJ2-7; possible D gene TRBD1, 5 bases. The germline CDR1 and CDR2 sequences are MGHDK and SYGVNS. This CDR3 region has 13 residues. V lost 6 bases to trimming and J lost 1 base, with 10 bases between them. CDR3 DNA: TGTGCCAGCAGCAAGGGGTGGTCCTACGAGCAGTACTTC. It codes for CASSKGWSYEQYF.

V is TRBV5-1 and J is TRBJ1-4, with 8 bases that match TRBD1. Germline values: CDR1 SGHRS, CDR2 YFSETQ. Trimming removed 4 bases from V and 2 bases from J; junction bases left unmatched: 4. There are 15 residues in the CDR3. The CDR3 sequence is CASSNQGATNEKLFF. The CDR3 bases are TGCGCCAGCAGCAACCAGGGGGCGACTAATGAAAAACTGTTTTTT.

The chain recombines TRBV6-2 or TRBV6-3 with TRBJ1-2; 7 bases match TRBD1. V lost 2 bases to trimming and J lost 5 bases; unmatched junction nucleotides: 11. CDR1 is MNHEY and CDR2 is SVGEGT in the germline V gene. The CDR3 extends over 16 amino acids. CDR3 in amino acids: CASSYPAGTASYGYTF. Here the CDR3 DNA reads TGTGCCAGCAGTTACCCCGCGGGGACAGCGTCTTATGGCTACACCTTC.

The rearrangement uses TRBV2 and TRBJ2-1, with 11 bases matching TRBD2. The V and J ends lost 6 bases and 1 base, in that order; junction bases with no gene match: 2. The CDR3 runs to 15 residues. Germline assignment: CDR1 SNHLY and CDR2 FYNNEI. The CDR3 sequence: CASRGLAVSYNEQFF. Here the CDR3 DNA reads TGTGCCAGCAGGGGACTAGCGGTTTCCTACAATGAGCAGTTCTTC.

In this sample, this clone turned up a few times. The gene calls are TRBV5-1 and TRBJ1-6; D is possibly TRBD1 (5 bases). This CDR3 region has 15 residues. The germline gives CDR1 SGHRS, CDR2 YFSETQ. Trimming pared 1 base from V and 10 bases from J, leaving 15 bases between. The chain's CDR3 is CASSLKVGEWSPLHF. The CDR3 DNA is TGCGCCAGCAGCTTGAAGGTAGGGGAATGGTCACCCCTCCACTTT. Together with reference TRBV5-1 and TRBJ1-6, the CDR3 gives the full variable domain: KAGVTQTPRYLIKTRGQQVTLSCSPISGHRSVSWYQQTPGQGLQFLFEYFSETQRNKGNFPGRFSGRQFSNSRSEMNVSTLELGDSALYLCASSLKVGEWSPLHFGNGTRLTVT.

This chain uses TRBV2 with TRBJ1-6; D not certain. Germline assignment: CDR1 SNHLY and CDR2 FYNNEI. The germline V and J ends were trimmed by 0 bases and 9 bases, with 9 bases remaining between them. The CDR3 loop spans 14 amino acids. The CDR3 protein is CASSEAGGGSPLHF. The CDR3 nucleotides are TGTGCCAGCAGTGAAGCGGGCGGAGGTTCACCCCTCCACTTT.

The rearrangement uses TRBV20-1 and TRBJ2-5, with D maybe TRBD2 (5 bases). Germline CDR1 DFQATT, CDR2 SNEGSKA (reference sequence). The CDR3 covers 13 residues. The V and J ends lost 3 bases and 4 bases respectively, with 12 bases between them. The CDR3 bases are TGCAGTGCTAGTGCGTCGGGATCAGAGACCCAGTACTTC. Its translation is CSASASGSETQYF.

V is TRBV19 and J is TRBJ2-1; perhaps TRBD2 as D (6 bases). The length of the CDR3 is 16 residues. Germline V lookup: CDR1 LNHDA, CDR2 SQIVND (reference sequence). Trimming shortened V by 8 bases and J by 0 bases, and 17 bases separated the two germline ends. CDR3 DNA: TGTGCCAGTCGCAGTCCGGGACTCAGCTCCTACAATGAGCAGTTCTTC. Translated: CASRSPGLSSYNEQFF.

The chain is built from TRBV6-1 and TRBJ1-3, with D unclear. V was shortened by 1 base and J by 1 base, with 2 bases between the two germline ends. Germline V CDR1 and CDR2: MNHNS, SASEGT. CDR3 length: 13 residues. The CDR3 DNA reads TGTGCCAGCAGTGAAGTATCTGGAAACACCATATATTTT. This sequence encodes CASSEVSGNTIYF.

V is TRBV3-1 (or the pseudogene TRBV3-2) and J is TRBJ2-1, with D uncertain. This CDR3 has 13 amino acids. Germline V gene data show CDR1 as LGHDT and CDR2 as YNNKEL (reference sequence). Trimming removed 2 bases at V and 6 bases at J, with 8 bases between. The CDR3 loop is CASSQLSINEQFF. CDR3 in DNA: TGTGCCAGCAGCCAACTAAGCATCAATGAGCAGTTCTTC.

This chain connects TRBV6-1 to TRBJ1-1, with D hard to call. Germline V CDR1 and CDR2: MNHNS, SASEGT. The CDR3 sequence is 15 residues long. Trimming cost V 3 bases and J 1 base, with 12 bases left between them. In DNA, the CDR3 is TGTGCCAGCAGTGACCTCACCGCAGGGAACACTGAAGCTTTCTTT. Its translation is CASSDLTAGNTEAFF.

The gene calls are TRBV10-3 and TRBJ2-3; a weak D match, TRBD1 (6 bases). The V end was cut by 0 bases, the J end by 0 bases, with 7 bases between. The CDR3 length is 15 residues. Germline V gives CDR1 ENHRY, CDR2 SYGVKD. The CDR3 DNA follows: TGTGCCATCAGTGAGTCGAGGGGGAGCACAGATACGCAGTATTTT. This gives the protein CAISESRGSTDTQYF.

This chain connects TRBV7-6 to TRBJ2-7; 11 bases are a match to TRBD2. Unmatched junction bases numbered 8, after V lost 5 bases and J lost 2 bases. Germline assignment: CDR1 SGHVS and CDR2 FNYEAQ. The CDR3 contains 16 residues. CDR3 amino acids: CASSVALAGDTYEQYF. In DNA form, the CDR3 reads TGTGCCAGCAGCGTCGCACTAGCGGGGGACACCTACGAGCAGTACTTC. Based on the CDR3 plus reference TRBV7-6 and TRBJ2-7, the full variable domain is GAGVSQSPRYKVTKRGQDVALRCDPISGHVSLYWYRQALGQGPEFLTYFNYEAQQDKSGLPNDRFSAERPEGSISTLTIQRTEQRDSAMYRCASSVALAGDTYEQYFGPGTRLTVT.

The chain links TRBV2 to TRBJ1-5; 10 bases are a match to TRBD1. V lost 6 bases, J lost 5 bases, and 4 bases stayed unmatched. CDR3 length equals 14 residues. Germline loops: CDR1 SNHLY, CDR2 FYNNEI. As DNA, the CDR3 is TGTGCCAGCAGCCCTGGGACAGGGGATCAGCCCCAGCATTTT. Translation: CASSPGTGDQPQHF.

This rearrangement joins TRBV30 to TRBJ1-1; 8 bases fit TRBD1. CDR3 length: 17 amino acids. V trimming: 7 bases; J trimming: 1 base; junction bases outside the gene matches: 17. CDR1 and CDR2 (germline): GTSNPN, SVGIG (reference sequence). Written as DNA, the CDR3 is TGTGCCTACTGTCACAGGGGGATGATTTTCACGAACACTGAAGCTTTCTTT. Translation: CAYCHRGMIFTNTEAFF. The full variable domain, in which reference TRBV30 and TRBJ1-1 provide the parts outside the CDR3, is SQTIHQWPATLVQPVGSPLSLECTVEGTSNPNLYWYRQAAGRGLQLLFYSVGIGQISSEVPQNLSASRPQDRQFILSSKKLLLSDSGFYLCAYCHRGMIFTNTEAFFGQGTRLTVV.

This clone was seen just once. This sequence joins TRBV3-1 (or the pseudogene TRBV3-2) and TRBJ1-3, with D maybe TRBD1 (5 bases). The ends were cut back, 8 bases at V and 0 bases at J, with 11 bases in the middle. Germline V lookup: CDR1 LGHDT, CDR2 YNNKEL (reference sequence). This CDR3 region has 14 residues. This chain's CDR3 is CASGRGTSGNTIYF. CDR3 bases: TGTGCCAGCGGTAGGGGAACCTCTGGAAACACCATATATTTT.

This chain links TRBV12-2 with TRBJ2-1; the table's D call of TRBD2 was not tested on the DNA. TRBV12-2 is marked as a pseudogene. The CDR3 consists of 14 residues. CDR3 loop: CASRFVGRCNEQFF. The CDR3 region has the DNA TGTGCAAGTCGCTTCGTCGGGAGGTGCAATGAGCAGTTCTTC.

The table lists this clone with a count of one. J is TRBJ2-1 and V is TRBV5-1, with 8 bases identical to TRBD2. CDR3 length equals 15 residues. Germline V gene data show CDR1 as SGHRS and CDR2 as YFSETQ. The V segment lost 2 bases and the J segment 3 bases; nucleotides outside the gene matches: 4. The CDR3 DNA sequence: TGCGCCAGCAGCTTACCGCGGGGGGACTACAATGAGCAGTTCTTC. Its protein product is CASSLPRGDYNEQFF.

The chain links TRBV5-4 to TRBJ2-7; possible D gene TRBD2, 6 bases. This CDR3 comprises 14 residues. Germline V gene sequence: CDR1 SGHNT, CDR2 YYREEE (reference sequence). V lost 3 bases and J lost 0, with 10 bases in between. The CDR3 nucleotides are TGTGCCAGCAGCTCGGCGGGGATCTCCTACGAGCAGTACTTC. Its protein product is CASSSAGISYEQYF.

V usage is TRBV2 and J usage is TRBJ2-2, with 7 bases that match TRBD1. V lost 6 bases and J lost 3; bases outside the gene matches: 7. CDR3 length equals 15 residues. The germline gives CDR1 SNHLY, CDR2 FYNNEI. The CDR3 sequence is CASRPQGSDTGELFF. CDR3 DNA: TGTGCCAGCAGACCACAGGGGAGTGACACCGGGGAGCTGTTTTTT.

The chain is built from TRBV29-1 and TRBJ2-7, with 9 bases aligning to TRBD1. The CDR3 spans 14 residues. The V gene end was trimmed by 5 bases and the J gene end by 1 base; junction bases not matched to a gene: 6. Germline CDR1 reads SQVTM; CDR2 reads ANQGSEA. CDR3 nucleotide sequence: TGCAGCGTTCGCCCCGGGACAGGGTCCTACGAGCAGTACTTC. Amino acid sequence: CSVRPGTGSYEQYF.

The chain carries TRBV20-1 and TRBJ2-1, with a tentative D call TRBD2 (5 bases). V lost 6 bases, J lost 7 bases, and 10 bases lay in between. The CDR3 runs to 11 residues. From germline, CDR1 is DFQATT and CDR2 SNEGSKA (reference sequence). The DNA for the CDR3 is TGCAGTGCACTACGAGGGAATGAGCAGTTCTTC. It encodes CSALRGNEQFF.